A single sample is the source of the 22 T cell receptor beta chains below, sequenced in a study of T cells in Graves' hyperthyroidism and ophthalmopathy. TCR beta CDR3 region amplification was performed from RNA transcripts. Researchers ran a first-round RT-PCR on the TCR CDR3 using the HTBI primer set. MiXCR was run by TCRdb on the multiplex PCR reads, yielding one entry per CDR3 protein. The sample shows a few hundred thousand distinct CDR3 sequences, less than 20% of them seen only once. The sample was blood. These receptors were obtained from a woman in her 40s with Graves' ophthalmopathy.

This clonotype was found many times. The chain is built from TRBV27 and TRBJ2-5, with 11 nucleotides matching TRBD2. The CDR3 loop spans 15 amino acids. The trim removed 6 bases at V and 4 bases at J, leaving 7 bases unmatched. CDR1 and CDR2 (germline): MNHEY, SMNVEV (reference sequence). The CDR3 sequence: CASSQLAGVRETQYF. In nucleotides, the CDR3 is TGTGCCAGCAGCCAACTAGCGGGAGTGAGAGAGACCCAGTACTTC.

This clonotype is a singleton in its sample. For the CDR3, the DNA is TGTGCCAGCAGGCAGGACCTTTTGAACACTGAAGCTTTCTTT. Its protein is CASRQDLLNTEAFF. The rearrangement joins TRBV6-2 or TRBV6-3 to TRBJ1-1; D is unresolved. This CDR3 has 14 residues. Trimming shortened V by 6 bases and J by 0 bases, and 11 bases separated the two germline ends. Germline V gene lookup returns CDR1 MNHEY and CDR2 SVGEGT.

This clonotype was observed many times. The chain links TRBV5-1 to TRBJ1-1; 9 bases line up with TRBD1. V shed 3 bases and J 3 bases; nucleotides not matched to a gene: 3. Per germline, CDR1 SGHRS and CDR2 YFSETQ. CDR3 length: 14 residues. The DNA of the CDR3 is TGCGCCAGCAGCTCTCGGACAGGGGACACTGAAGCTTTCTTT. This codes for CASSSRTGDTEAFF.

This clonotype was detected only a few times. V and J are TRBV6-2 or TRBV6-3 and TRBJ2-7; 8 nucleotides agree with TRBD1. J was trimmed by 0 bases and V by 9 bases; bases with no gene match: 7. The CDR3 has 14 amino acids. Germline V gene lookup returns CDR1 MNHEY and CDR2 SVGEGT. The CDR3 sequence: CARDRDRFSYEQYF. The CDR3 nucleotides read TGTGCCAGAGACCGGGACAGGTTCTCCTACGAGCAGTACTTC.

The chain employs TRBV29-1 and TRBJ2-7; D call uncertain. Germline assignment: CDR1 SQVTM and CDR2 ANQGSEA. Trimming stripped 5 bases from V and 2 bases from J, with 13 bases between. This CDR3 has 13 amino acids. Here the CDR3 DNA reads TGCAGCGTTCGGGCAGCCGGCACCTACGAGCAGTACTTC. Protein product: CSVRAAGTYEQYF.

This clonotype showed up many times. The genes are TRBV5-6 and TRBJ2-5; D could derive from TRBD1 or TRBD2 (5 bases each). Germline assignment: CDR1 SGHDT and CDR2 YYEEEE. This CDR3 comprises 16 residues. V gave up 4 bases and J gave up 1 base, with 17 bases separating them. CDR3 DNA: TGTGCCAGCAGCGGGCGCCGGGACGGAATCCAAGAGACCCAGTACTTC. This gives the protein CASSGRRDGIQETQYF.

In this sample, this clonotype turned up a few times. The chain employs TRBV5-1 and TRBJ2-7; 7 nucleotides match TRBD2. The J segment lost 3 bases and the V segment lost 4 bases, leaving 4 bases of the junction unmatched. CDR1 is SGHRS and CDR2 is YFSETQ in the germline V gene. The length of the CDR3 is 13 residues. CDR3 nucleotide sequence: TGCGCCAGCAGCGGAGCGGGACGCTACGAGCAGTACTTC. It yields the protein CASSGAGRYEQYF.

This chain connects TRBV7-2 to TRBJ2-5; 7 bases are shared with TRBD1. J lost 7 bases, V lost 8 bases, and 13 bases had no gene match. This CDR3 is 14 amino acids long. Germline CDR1 and CDR2: SGHTA and FQGNSA. The CDR3, as DNA: TGTGCCAGCGTAACCGGGACAGCTAAGGGGACCCAGTACTTC. Its translation: CASVTGTAKGTQYF.

The CDR3 nucleotides read TGTGCCAGCAGTCCACTAGCGGACTGGTACGAGCAGTACTTC. Translating it yields CASSPLADWYEQYF. The chain combines TRBV28 with TRBJ2-7; 8 bases agree with TRBD2. V lost 5 bases and J lost 4; bases outside the gene matches: 7. Per germline, CDR1 MDHEN and CDR2 SYDVKM. The CDR3 length is 14 residues.

The DNA of the CDR3 is TGTGCCAGCAGTGACACAGGGGAAGCTTTCTTT. Amino acids: CASSDTGEAFF. The chain is built from TRBV6-1 and TRBJ1-1, with D possibly being TRBD1 (6 bases). Looked up from germline, CDR1 is MNHNS and CDR2 is SASEGT. The V and J ends lost 3 bases and 8 bases respectively, with 7 bases between them. The CDR3 covers 11 residues.

In its sample, this clonotype was seen many times. The chain couples TRBV30 to TRBJ1-2; 7 nucleotides line up with TRBD1. The V gene end was trimmed by 1 base and the J gene end by 5 bases; junction bases not matched to a gene: 7. The CDR3 runs to 14 residues. The germline V gene encodes CDR1 GTSNPN and CDR2 SVGIG (reference sequence). The CDR3 reads CAWSAGDRDYGYTF. The CDR3 DNA is TGTGCCTGGAGTGCCGGGGACAGAGATTATGGCTACACCTTC.

The rearrangement links TRBV12-5 to TRBJ1-1, with D possibly TRBD1 on 6 matching bases. The germline V and J ends were trimmed by 5 bases and 5 bases, with 18 bases remaining between them. The germline V gene encodes CDR1 LGHNT and CDR2 FRNRAP. This CDR3 region has 15 residues. The CDR3 region has the DNA TGTGCTAGTGGTCCGCCGGGCCTCACAGGGACTGAAGCTTTCTTT. This gives the protein CASGPPGLTGTEAFF.

This clonotype was recorded many times. The chain combines TRBV6-2 or TRBV6-3 with TRBJ2-2, with 7 bases aligning to TRBD1. Germline V CDR1 and CDR2: MNHEY, SVGEGT. Losses at the gene ends were 2 bases for V and 3 bases for J; bases not matched to a gene: 12. CDR3 length: 18 residues. CDR3 nucleotides: TGTGCCAGCAGTTACATTCCTACCGGGACAGAAGACACCGGGGAGCTGTTTTTT. This gives the protein CASSYIPTGTEDTGELFF.

The chain is built from TRBV13 and TRBJ2-7; 7 nucleotides line up with TRBD2. CDR1 is PRHDT, CDR2 FYEKMQ, per germline (reference sequence). The CDR3 consists of 14 residues. With V trimmed by 3 bases and J by 6 bases, 8 bases remained unmatched. This CDR3 reads CASSFERGSGEQYF. CDR3 DNA: TGTGCCAGCAGCTTTGAGCGGGGATCTGGCGAGCAGTACTTC.

This clonotype was detected many times. V and J are TRBV15 and TRBJ1-5, with 12 positions matching TRBD1. The CDR3 is 21 amino acids. Germline CDR1 LNHNV, CDR2 YYDKDF (reference sequence). J lost 1 base, V lost 0 bases, and 13 bases had no gene match. The CDR3 sequence: CATSRDRAGQGAPGSNQPQHF. Written as DNA, the CDR3 is TGTGCCACCAGCAGAGATCGGGCGGGACAGGGGGCTCCTGGAAGCAATCAGCCCCAGCATTTT.

This clonotype was observed many times. The chain links TRBV7-9 to TRBJ2-7; D is unresolved. With 5 bases removed from V and 4 bases from J, the gap between germline ends came to 9 bases. This CDR3 comprises 12 residues. Looked up from germline, CDR1 is SEHNR and CDR2 is FQNEAQ (reference sequence). The CDR3 sequence is CASSPAPYEQYF. In DNA form, the CDR3 reads TGTGCCAGCAGCCCGGCCCCGTACGAGCAGTACTTC.

CDR3 sequence (DNA): TGCAGTGCCCCGGGACTAGCGGGAGAGACCCAGTACTTC. It encodes CSAPGLAGETQYF. V and J are TRBV20-1 and TRBJ2-5, with 12 bases identical to TRBD2. V shed 6 bases, J shed 4 bases, and the junction held 3 bases outside the gene matches. Per germline, CDR1 DFQATT and CDR2 SNEGSKA (reference sequence). The CDR3 consists of 13 residues.

This clonotype was observed at least ten times. The V and J genes are TRBV12-3 or TRBV12-4 and TRBJ2-5; 9 bases are shared with TRBD1. The CDR3 has 15 amino acids. V trimming: 6 bases; J trimming: 4 bases; junction bases outside the gene matches: 9. The DNA of the CDR3 is TGTGCCAGCAGGACCGGGACGACAGGGGGAGAGACCCAGTACTTC. This codes for CASRTGTTGGETQYF.

This clonotype was recorded at least ten times. This chain links TRBV12-3 or TRBV12-4 with TRBJ1-6; D ambiguous. The V gene lost 6 bases and the J gene lost 4 bases, with 10 bases spanning the gap. The CDR3 runs to 14 residues. CDR3 protein: CASRLPEYNSPLHF. The CDR3 DNA reads TGTGCCAGCAGGTTGCCGGAGTATAATTCACCCCTCCACTTT.

There are a few counts of this clonotype. This sequence joins TRBV27 and TRBJ2-2; tentatively, D is TRBD2 (6 bases). The CDR3 contains 17 residues. Trimming left V 0 bases short and J 5 bases short, with 16 bases between. Germline assignment: CDR1 MNHEY and CDR2 SMNVEV (reference sequence). The CDR3 nucleotides are TGTGCCAGCAGTTTATCGATGGGGGGACTTGCAACCGGGGAGCTGTTTTTT. It specifies CASSLSMGGLATGELFF.

Worth noting for this clonotype: At one end, the junction sequence differs from germline, possibly due to a read error. The chain has TRBV6-2 or TRBV6-3 and TRBJ1-5; D uncertain. The CDR3 runs 15 residues. Germline V gene data show CDR1 as MNHEY and CDR2 as SVGEGT. The CDR3 is CASSYTVQPNQPQRF. DNA for the CDR3: TGTGCCAGCAGTTACACGGTACAGCCAAATCAGCCCCAGCGTTTT.

This clonotype has a count of ten or more. The gene calls are TRBV6-5 and TRBJ1-1; D unresolved. CDR3 length: 13 amino acids. V was shortened by 2 bases and J by 1 base, with 5 bases between the two germline ends. CDR1 MNHEY and CDR2 SVGAGI come from the germline V gene. In DNA form, the CDR3 reads TGTGCCAGCAGTTACGGCCAGAACACTGAAGCTTTCTTT. Translating it yields CASSYGQNTEAFF.